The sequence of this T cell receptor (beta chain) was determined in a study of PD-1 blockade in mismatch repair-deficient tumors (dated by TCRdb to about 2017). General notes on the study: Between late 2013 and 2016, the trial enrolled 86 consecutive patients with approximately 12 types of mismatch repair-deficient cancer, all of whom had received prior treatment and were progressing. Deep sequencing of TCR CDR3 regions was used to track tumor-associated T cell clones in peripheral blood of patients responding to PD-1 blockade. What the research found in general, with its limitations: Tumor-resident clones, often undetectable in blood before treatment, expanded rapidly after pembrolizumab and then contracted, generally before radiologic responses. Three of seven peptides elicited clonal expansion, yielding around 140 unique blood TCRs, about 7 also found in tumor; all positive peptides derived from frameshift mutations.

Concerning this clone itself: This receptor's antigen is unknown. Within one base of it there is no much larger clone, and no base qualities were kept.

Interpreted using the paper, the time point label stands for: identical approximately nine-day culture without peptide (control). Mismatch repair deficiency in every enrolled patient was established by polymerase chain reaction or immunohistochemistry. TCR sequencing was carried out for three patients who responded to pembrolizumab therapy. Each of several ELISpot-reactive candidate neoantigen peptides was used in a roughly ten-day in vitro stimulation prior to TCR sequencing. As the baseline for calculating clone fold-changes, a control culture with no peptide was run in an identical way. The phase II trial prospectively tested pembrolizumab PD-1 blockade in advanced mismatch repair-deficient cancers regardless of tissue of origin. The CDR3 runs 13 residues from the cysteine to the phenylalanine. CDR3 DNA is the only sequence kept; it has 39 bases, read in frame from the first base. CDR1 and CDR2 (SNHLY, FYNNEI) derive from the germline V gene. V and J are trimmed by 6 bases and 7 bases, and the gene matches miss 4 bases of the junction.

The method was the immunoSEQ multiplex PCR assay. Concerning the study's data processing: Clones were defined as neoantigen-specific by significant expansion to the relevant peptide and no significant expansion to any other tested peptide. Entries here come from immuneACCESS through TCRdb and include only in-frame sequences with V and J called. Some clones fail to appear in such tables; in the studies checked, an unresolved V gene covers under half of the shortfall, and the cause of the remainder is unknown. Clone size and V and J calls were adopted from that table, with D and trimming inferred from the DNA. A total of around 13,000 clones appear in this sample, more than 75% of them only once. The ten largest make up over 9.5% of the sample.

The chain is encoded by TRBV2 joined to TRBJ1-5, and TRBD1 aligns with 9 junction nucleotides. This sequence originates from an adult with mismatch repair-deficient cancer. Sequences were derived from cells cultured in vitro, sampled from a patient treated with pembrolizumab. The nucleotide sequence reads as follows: TGTGCCAGCAGCGACAGGGGGGGGCAGCCCCAGCATTTT. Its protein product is CASSDRGGQPQHF.